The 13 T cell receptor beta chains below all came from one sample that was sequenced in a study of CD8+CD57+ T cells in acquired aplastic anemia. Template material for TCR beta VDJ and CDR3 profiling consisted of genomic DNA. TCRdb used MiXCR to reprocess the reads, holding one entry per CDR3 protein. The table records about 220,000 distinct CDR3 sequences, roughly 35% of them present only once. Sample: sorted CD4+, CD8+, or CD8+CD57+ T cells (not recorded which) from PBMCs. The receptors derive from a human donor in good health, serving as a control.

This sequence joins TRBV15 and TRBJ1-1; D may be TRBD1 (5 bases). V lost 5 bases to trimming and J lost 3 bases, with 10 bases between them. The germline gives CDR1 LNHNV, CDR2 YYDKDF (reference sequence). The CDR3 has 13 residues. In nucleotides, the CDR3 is TGTGCCACCAGCGGGCAGGGAGACACTGAAGCTTTCTTT. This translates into CATSGQGDTEAFF. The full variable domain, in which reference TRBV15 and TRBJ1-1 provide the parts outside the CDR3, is DAMVIQNPRYQVTQFGKPVTLSCSQTLNHNVMYWYQQKSSQAPKLLFHYYDKDFNNEADTPDNFQSRRPNTSFCFLDIRSPGLGDTAMYLCATSGQGDTEAFFGQGTRLTVV.

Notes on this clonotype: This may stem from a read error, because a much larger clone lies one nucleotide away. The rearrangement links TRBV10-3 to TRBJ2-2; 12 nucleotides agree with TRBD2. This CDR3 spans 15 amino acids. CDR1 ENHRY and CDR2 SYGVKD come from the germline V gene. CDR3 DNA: TGTGCCATCAGTAGACTAGCGGGAGAGACCGGGGAGCTGGTTTTT. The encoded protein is CAISRLAGETGELVF.

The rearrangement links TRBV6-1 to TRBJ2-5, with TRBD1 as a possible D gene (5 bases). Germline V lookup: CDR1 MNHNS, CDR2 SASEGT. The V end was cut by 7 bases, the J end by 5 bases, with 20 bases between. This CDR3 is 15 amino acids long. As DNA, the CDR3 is TGTGCCAGCACCAAAAGACAGCCTTACCGGGAGACCCAGTACTTC. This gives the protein CASTKRQPYRETQYF.

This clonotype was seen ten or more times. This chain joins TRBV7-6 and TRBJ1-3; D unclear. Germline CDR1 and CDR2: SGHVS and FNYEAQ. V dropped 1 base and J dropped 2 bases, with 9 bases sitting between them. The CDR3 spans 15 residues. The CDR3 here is CASSLGQVAGNTIYF. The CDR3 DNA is TGTGCCAGCAGCTTAGGGCAGGTCGCTGGAAACACCATATATTTT.

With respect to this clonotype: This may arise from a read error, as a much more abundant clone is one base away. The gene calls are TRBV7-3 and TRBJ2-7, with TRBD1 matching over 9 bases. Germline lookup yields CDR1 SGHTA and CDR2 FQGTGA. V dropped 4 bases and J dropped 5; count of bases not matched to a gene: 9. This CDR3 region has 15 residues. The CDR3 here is CASSSTGGGGDEQYF. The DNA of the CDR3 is TGTGCCAGCAGCTCAACAGGGGGCGGAGGGGACGAGCAGTACTTC.

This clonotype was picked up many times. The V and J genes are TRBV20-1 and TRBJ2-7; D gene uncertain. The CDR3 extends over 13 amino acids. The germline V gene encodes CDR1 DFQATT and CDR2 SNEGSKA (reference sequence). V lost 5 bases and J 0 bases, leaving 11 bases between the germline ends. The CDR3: CSAYSSLSYEQYF. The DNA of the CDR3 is TGCAGTGCTTACAGCAGTCTCTCCTACGAGCAGTACTTC.

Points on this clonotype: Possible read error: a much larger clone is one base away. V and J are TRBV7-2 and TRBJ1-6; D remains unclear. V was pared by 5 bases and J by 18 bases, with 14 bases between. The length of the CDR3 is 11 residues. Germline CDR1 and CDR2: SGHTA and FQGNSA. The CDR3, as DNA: TGTGCCAGCAGCACCACGGCCACCCCCCACTTT. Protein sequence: CASSTTATPHF.

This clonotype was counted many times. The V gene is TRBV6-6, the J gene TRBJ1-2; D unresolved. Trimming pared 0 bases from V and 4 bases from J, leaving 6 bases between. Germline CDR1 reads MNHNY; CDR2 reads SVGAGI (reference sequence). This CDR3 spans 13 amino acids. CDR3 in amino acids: CASSYSSTYGYTF. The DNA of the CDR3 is TGTGCCAGCAGTTACTCGAGCACCTATGGCTACACCTTC.

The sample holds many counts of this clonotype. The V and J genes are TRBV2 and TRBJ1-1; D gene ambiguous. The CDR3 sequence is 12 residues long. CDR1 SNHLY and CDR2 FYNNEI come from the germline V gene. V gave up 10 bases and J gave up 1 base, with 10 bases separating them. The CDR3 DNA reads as TGTGCCACGACATTCACGAACACTGAAGCTTTCTTT. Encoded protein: CATTFTNTEAFF. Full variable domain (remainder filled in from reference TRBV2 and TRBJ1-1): EPEVTQTPSHQVTQMGQEVILRCVPISNHLYFYWYRQILGQKVEFLVSFYNNEISEKSEIFDDQFSVERPDGSNFTLKIRSTKLEDSAMYFCATTFTNTEAFFGQGTRLTVV.

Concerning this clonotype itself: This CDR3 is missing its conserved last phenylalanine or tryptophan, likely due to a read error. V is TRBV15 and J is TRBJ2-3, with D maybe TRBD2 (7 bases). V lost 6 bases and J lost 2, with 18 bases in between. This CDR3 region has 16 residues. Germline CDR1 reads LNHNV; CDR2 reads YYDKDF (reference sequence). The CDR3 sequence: CATRRTRGGYTDTQYS. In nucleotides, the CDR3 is TGTGCCACCAGGCGGACTAGAGGGGGATACACAGATACGCAGTATTCT.

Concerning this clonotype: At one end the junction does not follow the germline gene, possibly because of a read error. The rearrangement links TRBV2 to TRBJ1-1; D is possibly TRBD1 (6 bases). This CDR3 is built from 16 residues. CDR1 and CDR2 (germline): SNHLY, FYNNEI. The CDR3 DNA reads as TGTGCCAGCAGCCTCATCGTGGGGGGCTTGAACACTGTAGCTCTCTTT. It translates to CASSLIVGGLNTVALF.

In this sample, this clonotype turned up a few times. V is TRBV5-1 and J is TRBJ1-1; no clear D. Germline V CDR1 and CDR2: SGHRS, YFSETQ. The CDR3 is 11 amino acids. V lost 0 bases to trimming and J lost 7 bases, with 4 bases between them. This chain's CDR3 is CASSLVLEAFF. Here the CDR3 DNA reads TGCGCCAGCAGCTTGGTCCTTGAAGCTTTCTTT.

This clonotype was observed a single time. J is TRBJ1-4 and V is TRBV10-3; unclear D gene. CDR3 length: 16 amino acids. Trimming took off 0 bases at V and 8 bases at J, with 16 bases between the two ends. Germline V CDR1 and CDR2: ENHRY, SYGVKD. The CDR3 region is CAISESIATWREKLFF. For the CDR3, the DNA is TGTGCCATCAGTGAGTCGATTGCGACGTGGAGGGAAAAACTGTTTTTT.